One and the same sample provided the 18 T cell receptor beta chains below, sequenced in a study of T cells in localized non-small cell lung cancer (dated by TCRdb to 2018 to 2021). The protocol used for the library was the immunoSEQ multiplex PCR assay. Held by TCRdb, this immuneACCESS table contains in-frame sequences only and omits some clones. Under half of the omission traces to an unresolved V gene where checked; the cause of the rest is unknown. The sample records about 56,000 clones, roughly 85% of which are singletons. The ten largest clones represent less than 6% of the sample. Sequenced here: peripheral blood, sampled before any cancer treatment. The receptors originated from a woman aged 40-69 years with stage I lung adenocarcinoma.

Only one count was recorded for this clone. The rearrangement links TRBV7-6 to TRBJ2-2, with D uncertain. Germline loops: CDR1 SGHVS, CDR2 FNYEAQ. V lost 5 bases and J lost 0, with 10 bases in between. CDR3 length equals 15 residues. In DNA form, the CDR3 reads TGTGCCAGCAGCCCCCTGATCCCGAACACCGGGGAGCTGTTTTTT. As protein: CASSPLIPNTGELFF.

The CDR3, as DNA: TGTGCCAGCAGTGCCGCTGCAGGGGCTGAAGCTTTCTTT. Translation: CASSAAAGAEAFF. J is TRBJ1-1 and V is TRBV6-1; D may be TRBD1 (6 bases). CDR3 size: 13 residues. Per the germline V gene, CDR1 is MNHNS and CDR2 is SASEGT. Trimming took off 4 bases at V and 6 bases at J, with 12 bases between the two ends.

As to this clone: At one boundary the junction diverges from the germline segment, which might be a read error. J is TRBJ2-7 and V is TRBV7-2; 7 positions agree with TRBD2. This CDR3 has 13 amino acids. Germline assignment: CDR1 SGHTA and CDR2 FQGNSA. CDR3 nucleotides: TGTGCCAGCAGCCTAGCGGAGGGATACGAGCAGTACTTC. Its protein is CASSLAEGYEQYF.

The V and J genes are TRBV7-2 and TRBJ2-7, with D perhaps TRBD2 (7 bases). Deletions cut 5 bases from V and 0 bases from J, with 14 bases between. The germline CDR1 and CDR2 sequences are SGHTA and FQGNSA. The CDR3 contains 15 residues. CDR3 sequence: CASSQGRGPSYEQYF. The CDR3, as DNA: TGTGCCAGCAGCCAGGGGCGGGGGCCCTCCTACGAGCAGTACTTC. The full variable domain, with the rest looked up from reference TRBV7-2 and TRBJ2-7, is GAGVSQSPSNKVTEKGKDVELRCDPISGHTALYWYRQSLGQGLEFLIYFQGNSAPDKSGLPSDRFSAERTGGSVSTLTIQRTQQEDSAVYLCASSQGRGPSYEQYFGPGTRLTVT.

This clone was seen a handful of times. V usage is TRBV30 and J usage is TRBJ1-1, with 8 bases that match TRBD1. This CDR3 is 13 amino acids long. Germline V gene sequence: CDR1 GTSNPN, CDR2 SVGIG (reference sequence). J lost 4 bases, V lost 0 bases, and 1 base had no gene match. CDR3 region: CAWSVTGGTEAFF. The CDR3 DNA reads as TGTGCCTGGAGTGTAACAGGGGGCACTGAAGCTTTCTTT.

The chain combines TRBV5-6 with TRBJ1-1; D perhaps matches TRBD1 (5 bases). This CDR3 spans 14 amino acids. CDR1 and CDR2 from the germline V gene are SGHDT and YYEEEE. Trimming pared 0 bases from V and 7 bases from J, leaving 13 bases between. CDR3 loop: CASSLGQLTGEAFF. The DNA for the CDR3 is TGTGCCAGCAGCTTGGGACAGTTGACGGGTGAAGCTTTCTTT.

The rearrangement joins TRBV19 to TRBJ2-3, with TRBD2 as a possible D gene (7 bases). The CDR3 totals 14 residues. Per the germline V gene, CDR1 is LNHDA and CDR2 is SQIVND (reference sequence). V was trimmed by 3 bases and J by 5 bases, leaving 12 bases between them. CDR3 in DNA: TGTGCCAGTAGTATTGGGGGGGCTCGAGATACGCAGTATTTT. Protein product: CASSIGGARDTQYF.

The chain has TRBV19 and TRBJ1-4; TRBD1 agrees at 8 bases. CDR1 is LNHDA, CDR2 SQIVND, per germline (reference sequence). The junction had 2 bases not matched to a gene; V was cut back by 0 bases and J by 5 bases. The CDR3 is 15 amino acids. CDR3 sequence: CASSIEGQGNEKLFF. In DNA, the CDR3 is TGTGCCAGTAGTATAGAAGGACAGGGCAATGAAAAACTGTTTTTT.

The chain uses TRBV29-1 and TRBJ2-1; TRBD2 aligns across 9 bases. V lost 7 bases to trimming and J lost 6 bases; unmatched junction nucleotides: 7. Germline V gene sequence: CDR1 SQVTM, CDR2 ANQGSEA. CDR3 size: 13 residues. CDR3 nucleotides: TGCAGCGGCGGACTAGCGCTGAGCAATGAGCAGTTCTTC. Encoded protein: CSGGLALSNEQFF.

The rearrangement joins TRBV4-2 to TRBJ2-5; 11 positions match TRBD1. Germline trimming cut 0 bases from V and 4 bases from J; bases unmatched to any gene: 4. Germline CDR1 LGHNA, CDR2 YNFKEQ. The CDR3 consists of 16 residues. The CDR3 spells CASSQEGTGGTETQYF. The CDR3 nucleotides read TGTGCCAGCAGCCAAGAGGGGACAGGGGGTACAGAGACCCAGTACTTC.

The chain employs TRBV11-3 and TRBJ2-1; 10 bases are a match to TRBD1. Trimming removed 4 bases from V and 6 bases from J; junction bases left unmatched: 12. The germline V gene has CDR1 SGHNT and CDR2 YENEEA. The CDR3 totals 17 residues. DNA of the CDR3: TGTGCCAGCAGCTACTCCTACCCGGGACAGGGGACCAATGAGCAGTTCTTC. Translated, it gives CASSYSYPGQGTNEQFF.

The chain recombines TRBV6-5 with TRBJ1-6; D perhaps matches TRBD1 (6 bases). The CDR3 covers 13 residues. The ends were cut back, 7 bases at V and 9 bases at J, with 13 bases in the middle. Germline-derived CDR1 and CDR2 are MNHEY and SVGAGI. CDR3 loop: CASTKDSGSPLHF. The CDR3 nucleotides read TGTGCCAGCACCAAGGACAGTGGTTCACCCCTCCACTTT.

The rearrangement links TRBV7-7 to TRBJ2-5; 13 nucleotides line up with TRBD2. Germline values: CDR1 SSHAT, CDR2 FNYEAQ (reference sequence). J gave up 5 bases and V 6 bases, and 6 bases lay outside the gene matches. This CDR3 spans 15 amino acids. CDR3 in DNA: TGTGCCAGCAGTTCCACTAGCGGGAGGGGGGAGACCCAGTACTTC. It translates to CASSSTSGRGETQYF.

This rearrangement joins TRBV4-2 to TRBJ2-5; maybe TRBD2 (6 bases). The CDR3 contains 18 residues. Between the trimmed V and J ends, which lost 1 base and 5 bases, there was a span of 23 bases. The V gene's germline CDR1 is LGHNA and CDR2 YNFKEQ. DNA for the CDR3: TGTGCCAGCAGCCAAGGTCGAGGTCGGGATCTTGGAGGGGAGACCCAGTACTTC. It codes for CASSQGRGRDLGGETQYF.

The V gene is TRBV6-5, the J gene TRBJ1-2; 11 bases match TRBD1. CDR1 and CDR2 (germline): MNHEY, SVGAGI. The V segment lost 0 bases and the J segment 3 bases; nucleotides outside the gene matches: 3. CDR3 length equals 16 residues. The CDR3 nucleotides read TGTGCCAGCAGTTACTCGATGGGACAGGGGGACTATGGCTACACCTTC. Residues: CASSYSMGQGDYGYTF.

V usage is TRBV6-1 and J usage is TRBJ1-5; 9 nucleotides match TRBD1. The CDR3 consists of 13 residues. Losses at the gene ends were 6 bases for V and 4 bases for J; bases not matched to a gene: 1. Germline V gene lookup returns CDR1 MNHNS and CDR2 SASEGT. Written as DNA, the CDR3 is TGTGCCAGCAGCGGGACAGGGAATCAGCCCCAGCATTTT. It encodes CASSGTGNQPQHF.

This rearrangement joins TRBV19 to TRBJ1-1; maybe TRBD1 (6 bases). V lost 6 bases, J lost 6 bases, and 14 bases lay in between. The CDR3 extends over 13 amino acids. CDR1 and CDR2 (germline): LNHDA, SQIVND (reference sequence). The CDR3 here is CASRETGYSEAFF. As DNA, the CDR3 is TGTGCCAGTAGAGAAACAGGGTATTCTGAAGCTTTCTTT.

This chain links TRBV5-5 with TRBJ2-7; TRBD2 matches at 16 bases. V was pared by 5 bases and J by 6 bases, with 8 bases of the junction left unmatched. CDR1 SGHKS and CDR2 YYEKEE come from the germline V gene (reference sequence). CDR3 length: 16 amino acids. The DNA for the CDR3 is TGTGCCAGCAGTACCCTCGGGACTAGCGGGGGGGGCGAGCAGTACTTC. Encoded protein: CASSTLGTSGGGEQYF. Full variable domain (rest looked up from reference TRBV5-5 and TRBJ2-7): DAGVTQSPTHLIKTRGQQVTLRCSPISGHKSVSWYQQVLGQGPQFIFQYYEKEERGRGNFPDRFSARQFPNYSSELNVNALLLGDSALYLCASSTLGTSGGGEQYFGPGTRLTVT.